The rows below give T cell receptor beta chains drawn from one sample of a study of CD8 T cells in ankylosing spondylitis. TCRdb analysed the 5' RACE reads with MiXCR anew, one entry per CDR3 protein. The sample includes 200,000 to 300,000 distinct CDR3 sequences, about 10% of them seen just once. Sequenced material: blood, either unsorted or a sorted T cell fraction (not recorded which). The receptors were sampled from a male donor with ankylosing spondylitis or in good health (not recorded which). Both conserved end residues are part of each CDR3. Each record gives: D gene, J gene, clone size, V gene, CDR3 protein, CDR3 DNA. A D gene is named only where the DNA matches it firmly. A clone size is listed for some rows: how often the clone was seen (once, few, many), or a class if it is expanded.

TRBD1	TRBJ1-5	many	TRBV12-3/TRBV12-4	CASSLGQGNNQPQHF	TGTGCCAGCAGTTTGGGACAGGGGAACAATCAGCCCCAGCATTTT
NA	TRBJ1-4	many	TRBV27	CASSSATNEKLFF	TGTGCCAGCAGTTCCGCAACTAATGAAAAACTGTTTTTT
NA	TRBJ2-7	few	TRBV11-2	CASSLGGRREQYF	TGTGCCAGCAGCTTAGGGGGGCGCCGAGAGCAGTACTTC
TRBD1	TRBJ1-2	many	TRBV12-3/TRBV12-4	CASSGTGANYGYTF	TGTGCCAGCAGCGGGACAGGGGCAAACTATGGCTACACCTTC
TRBD1	TRBJ2-1	many	TRBV7-2	CASSLEGQIVNEQFF	TGTGCCAGCAGCTTAGAGGGACAGATTGTCAATGAGCAGTTCTTC
NA	TRBJ1-6	many	TRBV2	CASSGQAFTLHF	TGTGCCAGCAGTGGTCAGGCATTCACCCTCCACTTT
TRBD1	TRBJ2-3	few	TRBV20-1	CSASRDRGKDTQYF	TGCAGTGCCTCCCGAGACAGGGGGAAAGATACGCAGTATTTT
NA	TRBJ2-1	many	TRBV7-2	CASSLGQWGEQFF	TGTGCCAGCAGCCTCGGTCAGTGGGGTGAGCAGTTCTTC
NA	TRBJ2-3	few	TRBV2	CASSEALRGDTQYF	TGTGCCAGCAGTGAAGCCTTGAGGGGAGATACGCAGTATTTT
NA	TRBJ2-3	NA	TRBV5-1	CASSLAGRSTDTQYF	TGCGCCAGCAGCTTGGCCGGTCGCAGCACAGATACGCAGTATTTT
NA	TRBJ2-3	many	TRBV6-5	CASRTGTDTQYF	TGTGCCAGCAGAACGGGCACAGATACGCAGTATTTT
TRBD1	TRBJ2-7	many	TRBV13	CASSPWTGVYEQYF	TGTGCCAGCAGCCCATGGACAGGGGTCTACGAGCAGTACTTC
TRBD1	TRBJ1-5	many	TRBV12-3/TRBV12-4	CASSLRGQGNQPQHF	TGTGCCAGCAGTTTAAGGGGGCAAGGCAATCAGCCCCAGCATTTT
NA	TRBJ1-5	many	TRBV3-1	CASSQGSRGNQPQHF	TGTGCCAGCAGCCAAGGCTCGCGGGGCAATCAGCCCCAGCATTTT
TRBD1	TRBJ1-2	NA	TRBV20-1	CSALRIGGGGTYGYTF	TGCAGCGCCTTAAGGATCGGAGGGGGCGGGACCTATGGCTACACCTTC
NA	TRBJ2-1	few	TRBV4-2	CASNLDSSSYNEQFF	TGTGCCAGCAACCTCGACAGCAGCTCCTACAATGAGCAGTTCTTC
NA	TRBJ2-1	many	TRBV12-3/TRBV12-4	CASRSSASSYNEQFF	TGTGCCAGCAGAAGTAGCGCCAGCTCCTACAATGAGCAGTTCTTC
TRBD2	TRBJ2-7	many	TRBV20-1	CSARDLASGIYEQYF	TGCAGTGCTAGAGATTTGGCTAGCGGGATCTACGAGCAGTACTTC
NA	TRBJ2-7	many	TRBV29-1	CSVGADLYEQYF	TGCAGCGTGGGGGCGGATCTCTACGAGCAGTACTTC
NA	TRBJ1-2	NA	TRBV4-2	CASSQVKVFYGYTF	TGTGCCAGCAGCCAAGTAAAAGTTTTCTATGGCTACACCTTC
TRBD1	TRBJ1-2	many	TRBV7-2	CASSLAPAGGDYGYTF	TGTGCCAGCAGCTTAGCGCCAGCAGGGGGTGACTATGGCTACACCTTC
NA	TRBJ2-7	many	TRBV5-1	CASSLATYYEQYF	TGCGCCAGCAGCTTGGCAACGTACTACGAGCAGTACTTC
NA	TRBJ1-6	NA	TRBV21-1	CASSKVSGGKDSPLHF	TGTGCCAGCAGCAAAGTAAGCGGGGGCAAGGATTCACCCCTCCACTTT
TRBD2	TRBJ2-2	many	TRBV5-1	CASSTGGSVTTGELFF	TGCGCCAGCAGCACGGGAGGTAGCGTCACCACCGGGGAGCTGTTTTTT
NA	TRBJ2-1	once	TRBV3-1	CASSNGGEQFF	TGTGCCAGCAGCAACGGGGGTGAGCAGTTCTTC
NA	TRBJ1-2	many	TRBV12-3/TRBV12-4	CASSPGPTTTYGYTF	TGTGCCAGCAGCCCTGGACCAACAACCACCTATGGCTACACCTTC
NA	TRBJ2-5	few	TRBV7-7	CASSLGLQGGEETQYF	TGTGCCAGCAGCTTAGGGTTACAGGGTGGGGAGGAGACCCAGTACTTC
TRBD1	TRBJ1-2	NA	TRBV4-2	CASSQGQGVNYGYTF	TGTGCCAGCAGCCAAGGACAGGGGGTTAACTATGGCTACACCTTC
TRBD2	TRBJ2-1	few	TRBV3-1	CASSRGLAGGKSSYNEQFF	TGTGCCAGCAGCCGTGGACTAGCGGGAGGAAAAAGCTCCTACAATGAGCAGTTCTTC
TRBD1	TRBJ1-4	many	TRBV12-3/TRBV12-4	CASSLDRAHEKLFF	TGTGCCAGCAGTCTGGACAGGGCCCATGAAAAACTGTTTTTT
TRBD1	TRBJ1-2	many	TRBV7-2	CASSLGRDRGQVGYTF	TGTGCCAGCAGCTTAGGCCGGGACAGGGGACAGGTGGGCTACACCTTC
TRBD2	TRBJ2-1	many	TRBV5-1	CASSVGGASSYNEQFF	TGCGCCAGCAGCGTCGGGGGGGCGAGCTCCTACAATGAGCAGTTCTTC
NA	TRBJ2-7	many	TRBV30	CAWSVEGLFYEQYF	TGTGCCTGGAGTGTGGAGGGCCTATTCTACGAGCAGTACTTC
TRBD2	TRBJ2-2	many	TRBV4-1	CASSQQVILTSATGELFF	TGCGCCAGCAGCCAACAGGTTATTTTGACTAGCGCAACCGGGGAGCTGTTTTTT
NA	TRBJ1-1	many	TRBV5-1	CASSPDSSNTEAFF	TGCGCCAGCAGCCCGGACAGTTCGAACACTGAAGCTTTCTTT
NA	TRBJ1-5	many	TRBV12-3/TRBV12-4	CASSGQPNQPQHF	TGTGCCAGCAGTGGACAGCCGAATCAGCCCCAGCATTTT
NA	TRBJ1-1	many	TRBV19	CASSAIGTEAFF	TGTGCCAGTAGTGCTATCGGCACTGAAGCTTTCTTT
TRBD2	TRBJ2-7	few	TRBV20-1	CSAKGLAGSYEQYF	TGCAGTGCTAAGGGACTAGCGGGGTCCTACGAGCAGTACTTC
NA	TRBJ1-3	NA	TRBV20-1	CSARDAGATGNTIYF	TGCAGTGCTAGAGATGCGGGGGCCACTGGAAACACCATATATTTT
TRBD1	TRBJ2-5	many	TRBV5-1	CASKREEGGETQYF	TGCGCCAGCAAGCGTGAGGAAGGGGGCGAGACCCAGTACTTC
NA	TRBJ1-1	many	TRBV30	CAWSGTGSFAEAFF	TGTGCCTGGAGTGGAACAGGGAGTTTCGCTGAAGCTTTCTTT
NA	TRBJ1-1	many	TRBV20-1	CSARSSGRNTEAFF	TGCAGTGCTCGAAGTTCAGGGAGGAACACTGAAGCTTTCTTT
NA	TRBJ1-2	few	TRBV5-1	CASSPGPGPNYGYTF	TGCGCCAGCAGCCCGGGCCCCGGGCCTAACTATGGCTACACCTTC
TRBD2	TRBJ2-7	many	TRBV20-1	CSARDSTSGRLSHEQYF	TGCAGTGCTAGAGATTCGACTAGCGGGCGCCTATCCCACGAGCAGTACTTC
TRBD1	TRBJ2-2	NA	TRBV7-8	CASSIGGALGTGELFF	TGTGCCAGCAGCATAGGGGGCGCGTTAGGGACCGGGGAGCTGTTTTTT
NA	TRBJ1-4	few	TRBV30	CAWSSDIYEKLFF	TGTGCCTGGAGTTCTGACATTTATGAAAAACTGTTTTTT
TRBD1	TRBJ2-7	many	TRBV2	CASSVQGAEQYF	TGTGCCAGCAGTGTACAGGGGGCCGAGCAGTACTTC
NA	TRBJ2-1	many	TRBV5-4	CASSLAMGEQFF	TGTGCCAGCAGCTTGGCCATGGGAGAGCAGTTCTTC
TRBD1	TRBJ2-7	many	TRBV7-9	CASSSGQGDEQYF	TGTGCCAGCAGCTCCGGACAGGGGGACGAGCAGTACTTC
NA	TRBJ2-3	NA	TRBV5-1	CASSLGYSASTDTQYF	TGCGCCAGCAGCTTGGGATACAGCGCCTCCACAGATACGCAGTATTTT
TRBD2	TRBJ2-1	few	TRBV19	CASGESGLAGGISSYNEQFF	TGTGCCAGTGGCGAGTCAGGACTAGCGGGAGGGATTAGCTCCTACAATGAGCAGTTCTTC
TRBD2	TRBJ2-5	many	TRBV20-1	CSANTGTSGRYQETQYF	TGCAGTGCGAATACCGGGACTAGCGGGCGATATCAAGAGACCCAGTACTTC
TRBD2	TRBJ2-3	NA	TRBV5-1	CASSFAGETDTQYF	TGCGCCAGCAGTTTCGCGGGGGAAACAGATACGCAGTATTTT
NA	TRBJ1-1	many	TRBV5-1	CASSLTVNTEAFF	TGCGCCAGCAGCTTGACAGTGAACACTGAAGCTTTCTTT
TRBD1	TRBJ1-2	many	TRBV5-1	CASSPDRDGYTF	TGCGCCAGCAGCCCGGACAGGGATGGCTACACCTTC
TRBD1	TRBJ2-7	many	TRBV6-1	CASRPDRGSSYEQYF	TGTGCCAGCAGACCAGACAGGGGGTCCTCCTACGAGCAGTACTTC
NA	TRBJ2-2	once	TRBV7-2	CASSLGNTRTGELFF	TGTGCCAGCAGCTTAGGAAACACCAGAACCGGGGAGCTGTTTTTT
NA	TRBJ2-7	many	TRBV7-9	CASSSYGAYEQYF	TGTGCCAGCAGCTCATACGGCGCCTACGAGCAGTACTTC